The TCR beta chain described here comes from a study of identical twins listed by TCRdb under 2016. General notes on the study: To test whether fetal clonotypes persist, this study deep-sequenced TCR alpha and beta repertoires from monozygotic twins, from unrelated adults of various ages, and from cord blood. Replicate twin experiments were performed at different times using different library preparation protocols to rule out contamination. Study-level results and caveats: Compared with coincidental sharing between unrelated individuals, an excess of low generation-probability sequences was observed among out-of-frame TCR alpha sequences shared between twins. Abundant cord blood beta clonotypes carried fewer insertions; young adult naive repertoires showed a weaker similar trend, while memory repertoires showed none. The excess sharing between twins in beta out-of-frame sequences was weaker because fewer shared sequences reduced the signal-to-noise ratio. Because the same donors could not be followed over many years, the conclusions depended on cross-sectional statistical analysis. In monozygotic twins, recombination models systematically underestimated out-of-frame TCR alpha sharing, but the models matched the sharing seen between unrelated individuals. Zero-insertion analyses could be partly confounded by invariant T cells such as MAIT and iNKT, though diverse VJ usage argued against such confounding for most clonotypes.

Library preparation used 5' RACE. The sequencer was an Illumina HiSeq 2000. Template switching added a universal primer binding site, and the final cDNA carried a unique molecular identifier that allowed TCR cDNA molecules to be counted accurately. Specific primers in the conserved constant-segment region were used to synthesize first-strand cDNA for TCR alpha and beta chains. To control for contamination, each cDNA library was double barcoded with a SMART-Mk sample barcode plus Illumina barcodes. TruSeq adapter sequences along with Illumina sample barcodes were introduced in two successive PCR steps. The Illumina HiSeq platform was used with custom primers to sequence TCR alpha and beta cDNA libraries. For the original study's pipeline: MiGEC processed the raw reads to extract unique molecular identifiers, while MiXCR was used to determine the CDR3 positions. For each individual, recombination models were inferred using an EM algorithm with the repgenHMM and IGoR tools. The analysis of shared clonotypes was done with the tcR package in R, with sharing normalized by the product of cloneset sizes. To study raw recombination without the effects of thymic and clonal selection, out-of-frame nonproductive sequences were analyzed. TCRdb reanalyzed the raw reads on its own, using fastp at Q25 for trimming and MiXCR for clone calling, and kept in-frame beta chains. Rows merge per CDR3 protein into single entries with the most common DNA and genes. Here the V and J calls rest on TCRdb's processing, not on the authors' analysis. For this sample there are fewer than 650,000 distinct CDR3 sequences; over 8.5% appear just once. 2.5% to 3.5% of the sample is taken by the ten largest.

The table lists this clonotype with many counts. Its antigen is not yet known. No much larger clone exists at a distance of one base, and base qualities are not known. At the junction V is shortened by 3 bases and J by 3 bases, with 18 bases in between. The germline V gene sets CDR1 to SGDLS and CDR2 to YYNGEE. The CDR3 holds 16 amino acids from the cysteine to the phenylalanine. The read is trimmed to its CDR3 DNA, 48 bases read in frame from base 1. All donors were healthy Caucasians. The twin cohort comprised three pairs of female monozygotic twins, all aged roughly 18 to 29 years. The RNA used for TCR libraries was isolated from peripheral blood mononuclear cells. The data also belong to a second study, concerning yellow fever vaccine responses in identical twins. As the second publication notes: The authors reported that the T cell response to vaccination in identical twins appeared partly convergent and partly personalized. In identical twins, the study followed T cell clones that responded to the vaccine with precision.

Recombination connected TRBV9 to TRBJ1-2, with TRBD1 as a weak D call on 6 bases. The sequenced material came from PBMCs. The sequence derives from a woman aged 18-29 years in good health. The CDR3 region: CASSGTQGRLYYGYTF. The bases are TGTGCCAGCAGCGGTACACAGGGTCGCCTATACTATGGCTACACCTTC.